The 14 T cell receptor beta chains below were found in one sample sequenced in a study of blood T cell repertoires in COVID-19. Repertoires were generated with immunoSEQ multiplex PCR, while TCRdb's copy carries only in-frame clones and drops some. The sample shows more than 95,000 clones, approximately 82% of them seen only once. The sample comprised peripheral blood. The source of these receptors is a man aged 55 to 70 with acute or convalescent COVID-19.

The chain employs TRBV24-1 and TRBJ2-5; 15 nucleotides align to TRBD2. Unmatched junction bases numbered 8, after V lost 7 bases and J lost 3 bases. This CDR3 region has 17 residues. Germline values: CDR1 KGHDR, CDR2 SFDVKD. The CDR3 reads CATSQAGLAGGKETQYF. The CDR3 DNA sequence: TGTGCCACCAGCCAGGCGGGACTAGCGGGAGGAAAAGAGACCCAGTACTTC.

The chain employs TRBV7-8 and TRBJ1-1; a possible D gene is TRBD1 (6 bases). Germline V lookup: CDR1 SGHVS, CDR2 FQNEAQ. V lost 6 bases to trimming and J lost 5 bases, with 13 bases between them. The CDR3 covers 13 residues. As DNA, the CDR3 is TGTGCCAGCAGTAACAGGGTCGGAACTGAAGCTTTCTTT. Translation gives CASSNRVGTEAFF.

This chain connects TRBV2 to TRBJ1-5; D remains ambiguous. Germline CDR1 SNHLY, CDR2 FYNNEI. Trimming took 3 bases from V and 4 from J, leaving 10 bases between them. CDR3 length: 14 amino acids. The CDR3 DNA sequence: TGTGCCAGCAGTGAGTGGCAGGTGAATCAGCCCCAGCATTTT. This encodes CASSEWQVNQPQHF.

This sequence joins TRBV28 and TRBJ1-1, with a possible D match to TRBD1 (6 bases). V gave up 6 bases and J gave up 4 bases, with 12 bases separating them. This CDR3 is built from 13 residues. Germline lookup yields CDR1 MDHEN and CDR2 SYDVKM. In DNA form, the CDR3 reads TGTGCCAGCAGGGGGGCGGGTGGCACTGAAGCTTTCTTT. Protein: CASRGAGGTEAFF. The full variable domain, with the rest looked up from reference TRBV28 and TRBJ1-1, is DVKVTQSSRYLVKRTGEKVFLECVQDMDHENMFWYRQDPGLGLRLIYFSYDVKMKEKGDIPEGYSVSREKKERFSLILESASTNQTSMYLCASRGAGGTEAFFGQGTRLTVV.

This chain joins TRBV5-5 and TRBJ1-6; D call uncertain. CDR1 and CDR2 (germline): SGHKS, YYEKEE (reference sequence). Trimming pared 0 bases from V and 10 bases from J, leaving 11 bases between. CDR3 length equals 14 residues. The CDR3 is CASSLESELSPLHF. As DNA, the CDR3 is TGTGCCAGCAGCTTGGAATCGGAGCTCTCACCCCTCCACTTT.

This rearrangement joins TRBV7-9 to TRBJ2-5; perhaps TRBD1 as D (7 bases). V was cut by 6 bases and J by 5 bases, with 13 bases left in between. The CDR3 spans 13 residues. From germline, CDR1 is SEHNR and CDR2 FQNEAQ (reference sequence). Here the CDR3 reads CASREGAGETQYF. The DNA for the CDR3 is TGTGCCAGCAGGGAGGGGGCCGGGGAGACCCAGTACTTC.

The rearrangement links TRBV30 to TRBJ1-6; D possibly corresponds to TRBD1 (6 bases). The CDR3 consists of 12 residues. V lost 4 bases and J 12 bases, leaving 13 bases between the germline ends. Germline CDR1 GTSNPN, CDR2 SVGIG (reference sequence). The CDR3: CAWTPGQRPLHF. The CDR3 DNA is TGTGCCTGGACCCCCGGACAGCGACCCCTCCACTTT.

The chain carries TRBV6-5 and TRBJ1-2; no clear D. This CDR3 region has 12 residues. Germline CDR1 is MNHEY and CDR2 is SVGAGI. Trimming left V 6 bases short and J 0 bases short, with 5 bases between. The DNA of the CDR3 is TGTGCCAGCAGCGGGTCTAACTATGGCTACACCTTC. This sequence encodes CASSGSNYGYTF.

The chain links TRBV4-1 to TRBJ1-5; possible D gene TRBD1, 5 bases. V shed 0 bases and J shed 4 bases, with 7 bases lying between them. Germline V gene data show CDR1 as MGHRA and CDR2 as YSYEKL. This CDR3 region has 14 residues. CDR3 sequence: CASSQDGGNQPQHF. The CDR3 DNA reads TGCGCCAGCAGCCAAGATGGGGGGAATCAGCCCCAGCATTTT.

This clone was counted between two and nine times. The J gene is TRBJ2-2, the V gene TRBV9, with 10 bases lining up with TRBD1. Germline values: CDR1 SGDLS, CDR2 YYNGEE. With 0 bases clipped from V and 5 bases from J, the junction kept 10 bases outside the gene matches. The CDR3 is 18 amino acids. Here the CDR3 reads CASSVGYRRDRGTGELFF. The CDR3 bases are TGTGCCAGCAGCGTAGGCTACCGCCGGGACAGGGGAACCGGGGAGCTGTTTTTT.

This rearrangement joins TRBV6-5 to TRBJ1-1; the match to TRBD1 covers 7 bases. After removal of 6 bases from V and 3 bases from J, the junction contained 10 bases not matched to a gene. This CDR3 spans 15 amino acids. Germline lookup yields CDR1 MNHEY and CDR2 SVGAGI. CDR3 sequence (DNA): TGTGCCAGCAGCCTAGATACAGGGGACGACACTGAAGCTTTCTTT. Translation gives CASSLDTGDDTEAFF.

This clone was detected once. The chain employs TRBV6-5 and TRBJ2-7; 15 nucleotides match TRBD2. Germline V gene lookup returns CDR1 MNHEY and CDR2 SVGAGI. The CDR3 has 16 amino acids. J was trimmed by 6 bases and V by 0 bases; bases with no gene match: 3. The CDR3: CASSYSGGLAGGEQYF. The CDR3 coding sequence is TGTGCCAGCAGTTACTCGGGGGGACTAGCGGGAGGCGAGCAGTACTTC.

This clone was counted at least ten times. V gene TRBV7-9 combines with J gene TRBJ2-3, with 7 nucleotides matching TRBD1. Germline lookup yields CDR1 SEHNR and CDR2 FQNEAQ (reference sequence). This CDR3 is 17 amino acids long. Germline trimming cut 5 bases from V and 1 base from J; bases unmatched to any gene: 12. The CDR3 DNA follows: TGTGCCAGCAGCCCAACCTTGGGGGACAGAGGCACAGATACGCAGTATTTT. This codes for CASSPTLGDRGTDTQYF.

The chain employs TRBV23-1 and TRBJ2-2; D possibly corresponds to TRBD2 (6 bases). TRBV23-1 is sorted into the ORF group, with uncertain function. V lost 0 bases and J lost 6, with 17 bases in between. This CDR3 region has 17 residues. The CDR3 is CASSQSPGEEGAGELFF. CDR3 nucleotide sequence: TGCGCCAGCAGTCAATCCCCCGGGGAGGAAGGTGCCGGGGAGCTGTTTTTT.